The rows below give T cell receptor beta chains drawn from one sample of a study of blood T cell repertoires in COVID-19. Measured with immunoSEQ multiplex PCR; TCRdb has only the in-frame clones, and not every one. The sample yields 250,000 to 300,000 clones, around 90% seen once. The sample was peripheral blood. The receptor set was obtained from a woman aged 45 to 65 who had recovered from COVID-19. Both conserved end residues are part of each CDR3. A D gene is named only where the DNA matches it firmly. Clone size is stated in some rows and not others, as once, few, many or a class when expanded.

clone_size: -
d_call: TRBD1
v_call: TRBV11-3
j_call: TRBJ2-5
cdr3_nt: TGTGCCAGCAGCTTAGGACAGGGGCGAGGGACCCAGTACTTC
cdr3_aa: CASSLGQGRGTQYF

clone_size: once
d_call: TRBD1
v_call: TRBV5-4
j_call: TRBJ1-2
cdr3_nt: TGTGCCAGCAGCTTTAACAGGGGCGACTATGGCTACACCTTC
cdr3_aa: CASSFNRGDYGYTF

clone_size: -
d_call: -
v_call: TRBV5-1
j_call: TRBJ2-7
cdr3_nt: TGCGCCAGCAGCTTGGCCGCACTGATATACGAGCAGTACTTC
cdr3_aa: CASSLAALIYEQYF

clone_size: once
d_call: -
v_call: TRBV21-1
j_call: TRBJ1-2
cdr3_nt: TGTGCCAGCGCCGACAGAAACTATGGCTACACCTTC
cdr3_aa: CASADRNYGYTF

clone_size: -
d_call: TRBD1
v_call: TRBV30
j_call: TRBJ1-1
cdr3_nt: TGTGCCTGGAGCCGGACAGGGGGCTACACTGAAGCTTTCTTT
cdr3_aa: CAWSRTGGYTEAFF

clone_size: -
d_call: TRBD1
v_call: TRBV6-5
j_call: TRBJ1-1
cdr3_nt: TGTGCCAGCAGCAAAGACAGGGGGCCATGGACTGAAGCTTTCTTT
cdr3_aa: CASSKDRGPWTEAFF

clone_size: -
d_call: TRBD1
v_call: TRBV6-5
j_call: TRBJ2-3
cdr3_nt: TGTGCCAGCAGCCACGACAGGGGGCCCACAGATACGCAGTATTTT
cdr3_aa: CASSHDRGPTDTQYF

clone_size: -
d_call: TRBD1
v_call: TRBV4-2
j_call: TRBJ1-3
cdr3_nt: TGTGCCAGCAGCCATTCTTGGACAGGGGGACGAGACACCATATATTTT
cdr3_aa: CASSHSWTGGRDTIYF

clone_size: few
d_call: -
v_call: TRBV3-1/TRBV3-2
j_call: TRBJ2-1
cdr3_nt: TGTGCCAGCAGCCAATCCCCTCGGGAGCAGTTCTTC
cdr3_aa: CASSQSPREQFF

clone_size: -
d_call: TRBD1
v_call: TRBV11-1
j_call: TRBJ2-5
cdr3_nt: TGTGCCAGCAGCGGACGACAGGGAATGGAAGAGACCCAGTACTTC
cdr3_aa: CASSGRQGMEETQYF

clone_size: -
d_call: TRBD2
v_call: TRBV9
j_call: TRBJ2-1
cdr3_nt: TGTGCCAGCAGCGTAGGGGTGACTAGCGGGGCCAGGACCTACAATGAGCAGTTCTTC
cdr3_aa: CASSVGVTSGARTYNEQFF

clone_size: -
d_call: -
v_call: TRBV10-3
j_call: TRBJ2-7
cdr3_nt: TGTGCCATCAGTGGACTAGGGGACGAGCAGTACTTC
cdr3_aa: CAISGLGDEQYF

clone_size: -
d_call: -
v_call: TRBV12-3/TRBV12-4
j_call: TRBJ1-2
cdr3_nt: TGTGCCAGCAGTTTCGGGAGGGGCTATGGCTACACCTTC
cdr3_aa: CASSFGRGYGYTF

clone_size: -
d_call: -
v_call: TRBV4-3
j_call: TRBJ2-2
cdr3_nt: TGCGCCAGCAGCCAATTTGGAGGGTCCCCCGGGGAGCTGTTTTTT
cdr3_aa: CASSQFGGSPGELFF

clone_size: -
d_call: -
v_call: TRBV13
j_call: TRBJ2-3
cdr3_nt: TGTGCCAGCAGCTTAGGGGAGGGAAGCACAGATACGCAGTATTTT
cdr3_aa: CASSLGEGSTDTQYF

clone_size: -
d_call: -
v_call: TRBV7-3
j_call: TRBJ2-1
cdr3_nt: TGTGCCAGCAGCTTAGGGGCTGGGAATGAGCAGTTCTTC
cdr3_aa: CASSLGAGNEQFF

clone_size: -
d_call: -
v_call: TRBV10-3
j_call: TRBJ2-1
cdr3_nt: TGTGCCATCAGTGAGCCGGGGATCGAGCAGTTCTTC
cdr3_aa: CAISEPGIEQFF

clone_size: -
d_call: TRBD2
v_call: TRBV5-6
j_call: TRBJ2-3
cdr3_nt: TGTGCCAGCAGCTGGACTAGCGGGTTCGGGACAGATACGCAGTATTTT
cdr3_aa: CASSWTSGFGTDTQYF

clone_size: -
d_call: -
v_call: TRBV6-5
j_call: TRBJ2-5
cdr3_nt: TGTGCCAGCAGGATTACAGGGTTAGAGACCCAGTACTTC
cdr3_aa: CASRITGLETQYF

clone_size: -
d_call: TRBD2
v_call: TRBV5-1
j_call: TRBJ2-3
cdr3_nt: TGCGCCAGCAGCTTGCATACAGCTACGGGGGAGGGTAGGCAAGATACGCAGTATTTT
cdr3_aa: CASSLHTATGEGRQDTQYF

clone_size: -
d_call: -
v_call: TRBV6-6
j_call: TRBJ2-1
cdr3_nt: TGTGCCAGCAAGGACACGGGAGAGAATGAGCAGTTCTTC
cdr3_aa: CASKDTGENEQFF

clone_size: -
d_call: -
v_call: TRBV30
j_call: TRBJ2-2
cdr3_nt: TGTGCCCGTGCGGGGGCGAGGGGGAACACCGGGGAGCTGTTTTTT
cdr3_aa: CARAGARGNTGELFF

clone_size: -
d_call: -
v_call: TRBV4-3
j_call: TRBJ1-3
cdr3_nt: TGCGCCAGCAGCCAAGAAGGGGTCTCTGGAAACACCATATATTTT
cdr3_aa: CASSQEGVSGNTIYF

clone_size: -
d_call: -
v_call: TRBV7-9
j_call: TRBJ2-5
cdr3_nt: TGTGCCAGCAGCAAGGGGGAGGGCCGAGAGACCCAGTACTTC
cdr3_aa: CASSKGEGRETQYF

clone_size: -
d_call: -
v_call: TRBV7-6
j_call: TRBJ2-5
cdr3_nt: TGTGCCAGCAGCTTACGGCAGGACTCCTACCAAGAGACCCAGTACTTC
cdr3_aa: CASSLRQDSYQETQYF

clone_size: -
d_call: -
v_call: TRBV29-1
j_call: TRBJ2-5
cdr3_nt: TGCAGCGTTGGTGGGGGCGGTGGGGAGACCCAGTACTTC
cdr3_aa: CSVGGGGGETQYF

clone_size: -
d_call: TRBD1
v_call: TRBV5-1
j_call: TRBJ1-2
cdr3_nt: TGCGCCAGCAGCTTGGAAGGGACAGGGAGCTATGGCTACACCTTC
cdr3_aa: CASSLEGTGSYGYTF

clone_size: -
d_call: TRBD1
v_call: TRBV19
j_call: TRBJ1-1
cdr3_nt: TGTGCCAGTAGTATGGCCGGGACAGGGGACCCTGAAGCTTTCTTT
cdr3_aa: CASSMAGTGDPEAFF

clone_size: once
d_call: TRBD2
v_call: TRBV9
j_call: TRBJ2-5
cdr3_nt: TGTGCCAGCAGTGAAACTAGCGGGAATCTTCAAGAGACCCAGTACTTC
cdr3_aa: CASSETSGNLQETQYF

clone_size: -
d_call: TRBD2
v_call: TRBV27
j_call: TRBJ2-1
cdr3_nt: TGTGCCAGCAGCTTCAATTGGGGGGGAGCTATCAATGAGCAGTTCTTC
cdr3_aa: CASSFNWGGAINEQFF

clone_size: -
d_call: -
v_call: TRBV28
j_call: TRBJ2-5
cdr3_nt: TGTGCCAGCAGTTTACCAGGAGGTAATAGAGAGACCCAGTACTTC
cdr3_aa: CASSLPGGNRETQYF

clone_size: -
d_call: TRBD1
v_call: TRBV29-1
j_call: TRBJ1-2
cdr3_nt: TGCAGCGTTGAAGATCTGAGTGACAGGGGACTTTTCTTTAACTATGGCTACACCTTC
cdr3_aa: CSVEDLSDRGLFFNYGYTF

clone_size: once
d_call: -
v_call: TRBV5-5
j_call: TRBJ1-1
cdr3_nt: TGTGCCAGCAGCTTGGCTCGGGGAAACACTGAAGCTTTCTTT
cdr3_aa: CASSLARGNTEAFF

clone_size: -
d_call: -
v_call: TRBV28
j_call: TRBJ2-7
cdr3_nt: TGTGCCAGCAGTTTTATTACAGGGAACTCCTACGAGCAGTACTTC
cdr3_aa: CASSFITGNSYEQYF

clone_size: few
d_call: TRBD1
v_call: TRBV11-3
j_call: TRBJ1-1
cdr3_nt: TGTGCCAGCAGCCCGGGGACAGGGAGGGAAGCTTTCTTT
cdr3_aa: CASSPGTGREAFF

clone_size: -
d_call: TRBD1
v_call: TRBV28
j_call: TRBJ2-4
cdr3_nt: TGTGCCAGCAGTTTTCCAGGGGGAGCCAAAAACATTCAGTACTTC
cdr3_aa: CASSFPGGAKNIQYF

clone_size: -
d_call: -
v_call: TRBV19
j_call: TRBJ2-6
cdr3_nt: TGTGCCAGTAGCCGAATCGTCCAGGGTTCGTCTGGGGCCAACGTCCTGACTTTC
cdr3_aa: CASSRIVQGSSGANVLTF

clone_size: -
d_call: -
v_call: TRBV5-5
j_call: TRBJ1-1
cdr3_nt: TGTGCCAGCAGCTTGGGCGCCAGGGGTAGCACTGAAGCTTTCTTT
cdr3_aa: CASSLGARGSTEAFF

clone_size: -
d_call: TRBD1
v_call: TRBV18
j_call: TRBJ1-5
cdr3_nt: TGTGCCAGCTCACACGGGACAGGGGGGGCGGCCCAGCATTTT
cdr3_aa: CASSHGTGGAAQHF

clone_size: -
d_call: -
v_call: TRBV7-9
j_call: TRBJ1-2
cdr3_nt: TGTGCCAGCAGCTTCAGTCACAGTAACGGCTACACCTTC
cdr3_aa: CASSFSHSNGYTF

clone_size: -
d_call: TRBD1
v_call: TRBV5-5
j_call: TRBJ1-1
cdr3_nt: TGTGCCAGCCTGTGGGGACAGGAGAACACTGAAGCTTTCTTT
cdr3_aa: CASLWGQENTEAFF

clone_size: -
d_call: -
v_call: TRBV7-9
j_call: TRBJ2-7
cdr3_nt: TGTGCCAGCAGCTTAGGCAGGGTAGGGCAGTACTTC
cdr3_aa: CASSLGRVGQYF

clone_size: -
d_call: -
v_call: TRBV6-5
j_call: TRBJ2-3
cdr3_nt: TGTGCCAGCAGTTACGGGCAAGTGGCGGGAGATACGCAGTATTTT
cdr3_aa: CASSYGQVAGDTQYF

clone_size: -
d_call: -
v_call: TRBV5-5
j_call: TRBJ1-4
cdr3_nt: TGTGCCAGCAGCTTGGGCTATACAACTAATGAAAAACTGTTTTTT
cdr3_aa: CASSLGYTTNEKLFF

clone_size: -
d_call: TRBD1
v_call: TRBV5-4
j_call: TRBJ2-3
cdr3_nt: TGTGCCAGCAGCTCCTTGCGACAGGGAACAGATACGCAGTATTTT
cdr3_aa: CASSSLRQGTDTQYF

clone_size: -
d_call: -
v_call: TRBV4-3
j_call: TRBJ1-2
cdr3_nt: TGCGCCAGCAGCTCGGTCCCATCTACCAACTATGGCTACACCTTC
cdr3_aa: CASSSVPSTNYGYTF

clone_size: -
d_call: -
v_call: TRBV6-5
j_call: TRBJ1-3
cdr3_nt: TGTGCCAGCAGATCATCCCAGGGCAACACCATATATTTT
cdr3_aa: CASRSSQGNTIYF

clone_size: -
d_call: -
v_call: TRBV18
j_call: TRBJ1-1
cdr3_nt: TGTGCCAGCTCACCAAGGAGTACAGGCCCCGGGACTGAAGCTTTCTTT
cdr3_aa: CASSPRSTGPGTEAFF

clone_size: -
d_call: -
v_call: TRBV5-1
j_call: TRBJ1-3
cdr3_nt: TGCGCCAGCAGCTTAACAGGGCCAGCTGGAAACACCATATATTTT
cdr3_aa: CASSLTGPAGNTIYF

clone_size: -
d_call: -
v_call: TRBV7-2
j_call: TRBJ2-1
cdr3_nt: TGTGCCAGCAGCCCCGGACAGCACGGAAATGAGCAGTTCTTC
cdr3_aa: CASSPGQHGNEQFF

clone_size: -
d_call: -
v_call: TRBV19
j_call: TRBJ2-2
cdr3_nt: TGTGCCAGTAGTATGACCCCAGGCGCTGGGACCGGGGAGCTGTTTTTT
cdr3_aa: CASSMTPGAGTGELFF

clone_size: -
d_call: TRBD2
v_call: TRBV6-2/TRBV6-3
j_call: TRBJ2-1
cdr3_nt: TGTGCCAGCAGTTCTAGCGGGGCCACTAATGAGCAGTTCTTC
cdr3_aa: CASSSSGATNEQFF

clone_size: -
d_call: TRBD1
v_call: TRBV4-2
j_call: TRBJ2-2
cdr3_nt: TGTGCCAGCAGCCGCCAGGGGGCTTCGGGCACCGGGGAGCTGTTTTTT
cdr3_aa: CASSRQGASGTGELFF